These 24 T cell receptor beta chains were sequenced from one sample in a study of blood T cell repertoires in COVID-19. Method: immunoSEQ multiplex PCR; TCRdb's copy keeps in-frame clones and lacks some. The sample holds 65,000 to 75,000 clones, 89% seen once. Sequencing was performed on peripheral blood. These receptors were obtained from a woman in her forties or fifties with active COVID-19.

This clone appeared a single time. The chain recombines TRBV10-2 with TRBJ2-1; 12 bases line up with TRBD2. Losses at the gene ends were 4 bases for V and 9 bases for J; bases not matched to a gene: 7. Germline V gene lookup returns CDR1 WSHSY and CDR2 SAAADI. The CDR3 is 15 residues long. DNA of the CDR3: TGCGCCAGCAGTGGATCGACTAGCGGGAGTGTTGAGCAGTTCTTC. It codes for CASSGSTSGSVEQFF.

This clone was observed a handful of times. The chain links TRBV14 to TRBJ1-1; 12 positions agree with TRBD1. The CDR3 runs 17 residues. In germline, CDR1 is SGHDN, CDR2 FVKESK. V lost 3 bases and J lost 5; bases outside the gene matches: 10. The CDR3 sequence is CASSHLRDRGLGTEAFF. The CDR3 bases are TGTGCCAGCAGCCACCTACGGGACAGGGGGCTTGGTACTGAAGCTTTCTTT. The full variable domain, rest sourced from reference TRBV14 and TRBJ1-1, is EAGVTQFPSHSVIEKGQTVTLRCDPISGHDNLYWYRRVMGKEIKFLLHFVKESKQDESGMPNNRFLAERTGGTYSTLKVQPAELEDSGVYFCASSHLRDRGLGTEAFFGQGTRLTVV.

The chain is built from TRBV5-1 and TRBJ2-1, with D possibly TRBD2 on 6 matching bases. The CDR3 has 13 residues. V lost 4 bases and J lost 7, with 12 bases in between. CDR1 is SGHRS, CDR2 YFSETQ, per germline. The DNA of the CDR3 is TGCGCCAGCAGCAAACTAGCAGATAATGAGCAGTTCTTC. Its translation: CASSKLADNEQFF.

This chain connects TRBV3-1 (or the pseudogene TRBV3-2) to TRBJ2-7; 7 nucleotides agree with TRBD2. This CDR3 region has 15 residues. Trimming at V came to 3 bases and at J to 3 bases, leaving 8 bases not matched to a gene. The germline gives CDR1 LGHDT, CDR2 YNNKEL (reference sequence). CDR3 sequence reads: CASSQDRGGSYEQYF. The CDR3, as DNA: TGTGCCAGCAGCCAGGACCGCGGCGGGAGCTACGAGCAGTACTTC.

The rearrangement uses TRBV4-1 and TRBJ2-1; 7 bases agree with TRBD2. V dropped 4 bases and J dropped 5; count of bases not matched to a gene: 8. There are 15 residues in the CDR3. Germline lookup yields CDR1 MGHRA and CDR2 YSYEKL. CDR3 bases: TGCGCCAGCAGCCCTTCAGCCGGGAGGAACAATGAGCAGTTCTTC. It yields the protein CASSPSAGRNNEQFF.

The V and J genes are TRBV7-9 and TRBJ1-1, with D tentatively TRBD1 (5 bases). Looked up from germline, CDR1 is SEHNR and CDR2 is FQNEAQ (reference sequence). CDR3 length equals 18 residues. Trimming shortened V by 5 bases and J by 5 bases, and 27 bases separated the two germline ends. CDR3 in DNA: TGTGCCAGCAGCCAATCGGGACCCGGGAGAGGGAGAAGGACTGAAGCTTTCTTT. It encodes CASSQSGPGRGRRTEAFF.

The genes are TRBV6-5 and TRBJ2-4; TRBD1 aligns across 8 bases. With 5 bases clipped from V and 6 bases from J, the junction kept 9 bases outside the gene matches. This CDR3 has 15 residues. Per germline, CDR1 MNHEY and CDR2 SVGAGI. The CDR3 is CASSRRGTGGNIQYF. Here the CDR3 DNA reads TGTGCCAGCAGTCGCCGAGGGACAGGAGGAAACATTCAGTACTTC.

This chain connects TRBV5-5 to TRBJ2-6, with D possibly TRBD2 on 5 matching bases. With 0 bases removed from V and 4 bases from J, the gap between germline ends came to 8 bases. The V gene's germline CDR1 is SGHKS and CDR2 YYEKEE (reference sequence). This CDR3 is 15 amino acids long. This chain's CDR3 is CASSLGSGGANVLTF. Here the CDR3 DNA reads TGTGCCAGCAGCTTGGGGTCGGGAGGGGCCAACGTCCTGACTTTC.

The chain links TRBV28 to TRBJ2-7; TRBD1 might be the D (5 bases). The CDR3 consists of 13 residues. With 3 bases removed from V and 3 bases from J, the gap between germline ends came to 9 bases. CDR1 is MDHEN and CDR2 is SYDVKM in the germline V gene. CDR3: CASSFADNYEQYF. In nucleotides, the CDR3 is TGTGCCAGCAGTTTTGCGGACAACTACGAGCAGTACTTC.

In this sample, this clone turned up a few times. This chain joins TRBV7-9 and TRBJ2-7; 7 nucleotides agree with TRBD2. CDR3 length equals 15 residues. J lost 1 base, V lost 2 bases, and 5 bases had no gene match. Germline CDR1 and CDR2: SEHNR and FQNEAQ (reference sequence). Written as DNA, the CDR3 is TGTGCCAGCAGCTTATTGGCTAGCGGTTCCTACGAGCAGTACTTC. Translation: CASSLLASGSYEQYF.

This chain connects TRBV15 to TRBJ2-5, with D tentatively TRBD1 (6 bases). This CDR3 has 13 amino acids. In germline, CDR1 is LNHNV, CDR2 YYDKDF (reference sequence). V shed 4 bases and J shed 3 bases, with 9 bases lying between them. The CDR3, as DNA: TGTGCCACCAGCATTGGACAGAAAGAGACCCAGTACTTC. This encodes CATSIGQKETQYF.

The chain couples TRBV5-1 to TRBJ1-1; D gene uncertain. V lost 1 base to trimming and J lost 1 base, with 11 bases between them. CDR1 and CDR2 from the germline V gene are SGHRS and YFSETQ. This CDR3 has 15 residues. CDR3 loop: CASSLWPRRNTEAFF. For the CDR3, the DNA is TGCGCCAGCAGCTTGTGGCCGAGGAGGAACACTGAAGCTTTCTTT. Supplemented by reference TRBV5-1 and TRBJ1-1, the full variable domain reads KAGVTQTPRYLIKTRGQQVTLSCSPISGHRSVSWYQQTPGQGLQFLFEYFSETQRNKGNFPGRFSGRQFSNSRSEMNVSTLELGDSALYLCASSLWPRRNTEAFFGQGTRLTVV.

The chain links TRBV2 to TRBJ2-3; D may correspond to TRBD1 or TRBD2 (9 bases each). Germline CDR1 and CDR2: SNHLY and FYNNEI. This CDR3 is 19 amino acids long. The ends were cut back, 7 bases at V and 3 bases at J, with 29 bases in the middle. The DNA of the CDR3 is TGTGCCAGCACCATGACAGGGGGGTTAAGCGGGAGGAGAACAGATACGCAGTATTTT. It yields the protein CASTMTGGLSGRRTDTQYF.

This sequence joins TRBV28 and TRBJ2-7; D possibly corresponds to TRBD1 (5 bases). V gave up 3 bases and J gave up 3 bases, with 9 bases separating them. This CDR3 contains 13 residues. Per the germline V gene, CDR1 is MDHEN and CDR2 is SYDVKM. CDR3 nucleotides: TGTGCCAGCAGTTTGGGCAGGGACTACGAGCAGTACTTC. Protein: CASSLGRDYEQYF.

The CDR3 nucleotides are TGTGCCAGCAGCTTAGCAGGGTTTGGGGCCAACGTCCTGACTTTC. This encodes CASSLAGFGANVLTF. This chain joins TRBV11-2 and TRBJ2-6, with D perhaps TRBD1 (5 bases). The CDR3 consists of 15 residues. V was trimmed by 1 base and J by 3 bases, leaving 7 bases between them. Germline CDR1 SGHAT, CDR2 FQNNGV.

This clone was observed a single time. The DNA for the CDR3 is TGTGCCAGTAGTATGGCTGCGGGAGGCTCTAGGGACAATGAGCAGTTCTTC. Translated, it gives CASSMAAGGSRDNEQFF. The chain links TRBV19 to TRBJ2-1, with TRBD2 matching over 8 bases. J lost 5 bases, V lost 3 bases, and 12 bases had no gene match. The CDR3 sequence is 17 residues long. Germline CDR1 reads LNHDA; CDR2 reads SQIVND (reference sequence).

The chain has TRBV9 and TRBJ2-2, with TRBD2 matching 13 bases. Germline V gene sequence: CDR1 SGDLS, CDR2 YYNGEE. V dropped 3 bases and J dropped 6; count of bases not matched to a gene: 5. This CDR3 has 16 residues. The CDR3 DNA sequence: TGTGCCAGCAGCGCTGGGACTAGCGGGATTTCCGGGGAGCTGTTTTTT. Translated, it gives CASSAGTSGISGELFF.

The V gene is TRBV30, the J gene TRBJ2-6; 7 bases agree with TRBD2. This CDR3 has 16 amino acids. CDR1 and CDR2 (germline): GTSNPN, SVGIG (reference sequence). V lost 7 bases, J lost 4 bases, and 13 bases stayed unmatched. The DNA for the CDR3 is TGTGCCTCAAGAGGGAGGGATACGGGGGGGGCCAACGTCCTGACTTTC. This codes for CASRGRDTGGANVLTF.

CDR3 DNA: TGCGCCAGCAGTAATGACAGGGGGTCAAACATTCAGTACTTC. This encodes CASSNDRGSNIQYF. The V gene is TRBV10-1, the J gene TRBJ2-4; 9 bases agree with TRBD1. J lost 6 bases, V lost 5 bases, and 5 bases had no gene match. CDR3 length: 14 amino acids. The V gene's germline CDR1 is WNHNN and CDR2 SYGVQD (reference sequence).

The chain combines TRBV2 with TRBJ2-3; 10 positions agree with TRBD2. The germline V gene has CDR1 SNHLY and CDR2 FYNNEI. J was trimmed by 0 bases and V by 11 bases; bases with no gene match: 11. The CDR3 length is 16 residues. The CDR3 DNA reads TGTGCCCGGACTAGCGGAAGCACACCTAGCACAGATACGCAGTATTTT. Amino acids: CARTSGSTPSTDTQYF.

CDR3 coding DNA: TGTGCTAGTGGTCCTTCGGGGGGTTCCTACAATGAGCAGTTCTTC. It codes for CASGPSGGSYNEQFF. The chain combines TRBV12-5 with TRBJ2-1; TRBD2 aligns across 7 bases. Germline V gives CDR1 LGHNT, CDR2 FRNRAP. V shed 5 bases, J shed 1 base, and the junction held 5 bases outside the gene matches. The CDR3 extends over 15 amino acids.

J is TRBJ1-1 and V is TRBV3-1 (or the pseudogene TRBV3-2); TRBD1 might be the D (5 bases). Germline CDR1 LGHDT, CDR2 YNNKEL (reference sequence). Trimming pared 1 base from V and 4 bases from J, leaving 10 bases between. This CDR3 has 14 residues. CDR3 bases: TGTGCCAGCAGCCAAGCAGGGTCGGGCACTGAAGCTTTCTTT. Residues: CASSQAGSGTEAFF.

The V call is TRBV3-1 (or the pseudogene TRBV3-2), the J call TRBJ1-2, with 9 bases matching TRBD1. Germline-derived CDR1 and CDR2 are LGHDT and YNNKEL (reference sequence). Losses at the gene ends were 4 bases for V and 6 bases for J; bases not matched to a gene: 9. This CDR3 region has 15 residues. CDR3 amino acids: CASSRTETGGDGYTF. DNA for the CDR3: TGTGCCAGCAGCCGAACAGAAACAGGGGGCGATGGCTACACCTTC.

This CDR3 is CASSLSGRAGNEQFF. CDR3 bases: TGTGCCAGCAGCTTAAGCGGGAGAGCCGGGAATGAGCAGTTCTTC. This chain uses TRBV7-3 with TRBJ2-1; 7 positions agree with TRBD2. CDR1 and CDR2 from the germline V gene are SGHTA and FQGTGA. The CDR3 totals 15 residues. The trim removed 1 base at V and 7 bases at J, leaving 7 bases unmatched.